Listed below are T cell receptor beta chains from one sample, sequenced in a study of T cell repertoires in cytomegalovirus infection. For these receptors, no antigen is known. Each CDR3 protein gets one entry after TCRdb re-called the reads with MiXCR. The sample has roughly 730,000 distinct CDR3 sequences, roughly 33% seen once. Sequencing was performed on cultured PBMCs, taken from culture after CMV antigen stimulation. These receptors originate from a human donor in good health (CMV status not recorded). Some clones in this sample may be carry-over from other donors' samples. Each CDR3 is given with its conserved first and last residue. The order of the fields is CDR3 DNA, CDR3 protein, clone size, D gene, V gene, J gene. A D gene is named only where the DNA matches it firmly. A row's size may be missing; if present it is once, few, many or a size class.

DNA: TGTGCCAGCAGCTGGGGACAGATTGGCTCTGGGGCCACCGTCCTGACTTTC; CDR3: CASSWGQIGSGATVLTF; size: NA; D: TRBD1; V: TRBV7-4; J: TRBJ2-6
DNA: TGTGCCAGCAGTCCCAAAAACGGTCAGGAACTACAGGTCGGGGGTAGGCGCCAGCCCCAGCATTTT; CDR3: CASSPKNGQELQVGGRRQPQHF; size: NA; D: NA; V: TRBV6-4; J: TRBJ1-5
DNA: TGTGCCAGCACCTCACGGGTCGGGGAGCGTTTGTACTTC; CDR3: CASTSRVGERLYF; size: NA; D: NA; V: TRBV12-3/TRBV12-4; J: TRBJ2-7
DNA: TGTGCCAGCAGCTTAGTAGCCTCCTACGAGCAGTACTTC; CDR3: CASSLVASYEQYF; size: many; D: NA; V: TRBV7-2; J: TRBJ2-7
DNA: TGTGCCAGTACCGCGGGGCTGAGCTCCTACGAGCAGTACTTC; CDR3: CASTAGLSSYEQYF; size: few; D: NA; V: TRBV19; J: TRBJ2-7
DNA: TGCGCCAGCAGCCAAGAATCTCTTTTCACAGATACGCAGTATTTT; CDR3: CASSQESLFTDTQYF; size: once; D: NA; V: TRBV4-1; J: TRBJ2-3
DNA: TGCAGTGCTAGAGCTCCAGGGGTAGCGGGAACTTGGCATGAGCAGTTCTTC; CDR3: CSARAPGVAGTWHEQFF; size: few; D: TRBD2; V: TRBV20-1; J: TRBJ2-1
DNA: TGTGCCAGCAGTGACCTTGGGGGGAGTCGAAAACTGTTTTTT; CDR3: CASSDLGGSRKLFF; size: few; D: NA; V: TRBV6-1; J: TRBJ1-4
DNA: TGTGCCAGCAGCCTCCGGACGCTCAATGAGCAGTTCTTC; CDR3: CASSLRTLNEQFF; size: NA; D: NA; V: TRBV7-2; J: TRBJ2-1
DNA: TGTGCCAGCAGCTTATTAGAGAACACTGAAGCTTTCTTT; CDR3: CASSLLENTEAFF; size: NA; D: NA; V: TRBV7-6; J: TRBJ1-1
DNA: TGTGCCAGCTCACCTTCCCTGGGCGGGAGCTCTGGAAACACCATATATTTT; CDR3: CASSPSLGGSSGNTIYF; size: few; D: NA; V: TRBV18; J: TRBJ1-3
DNA: TGCGCCAGCAGCTCCCGGGACGGAGGAAACTATGGCTACACCTTC; CDR3: CASSSRDGGNYGYTF; size: NA; D: NA; V: TRBV5-1; J: TRBJ1-2
DNA: TGTGCCAGCAGGGGAGGACCAGGATTATACGAGCAGTACTTC; CDR3: CASRGGPGLYEQYF; size: NA; D: NA; V: TRBV6-1; J: TRBJ2-7
DNA: TGTGCCAGCAGCTTAAGACTAGCAGGACTGTTCAACAATGAGCAGTTCTTC; CDR3: CASSLRLAGLFNNEQFF; size: NA; D: TRBD2; V: TRBV7-6; J: TRBJ2-1
DNA: TGTGCCATCAGTGGGAACGGGTGGGCTTTCTTT; CDR3: CAISGNGWAFF; size: NA; D: NA; V: TRBV10-3; J: TRBJ1-1
DNA: TGTGCCAGCAGCTTAGGTCTCGTGGGGTGGAAGAACACTGAAGCTTTCTTT; CDR3: CASSLGLVGWKNTEAFF; size: many; D: NA; V: TRBV7-8; J: TRBJ1-1
DNA: TGCAGTGCTAGAGGACAGGGTTTTCAGCCCCAGCATTTT; CDR3: CSARGQGFQPQHF; size: NA; D: TRBD1; V: TRBV20-1; J: TRBJ1-5
DNA: TGTGCTACCGGGACTAGCGGGAGGAGCTCCTACAATGAGCAGTTCTTC; CDR3: CATGTSGRSSYNEQFF; size: NA; D: TRBD2; V: TRBV7-9; J: TRBJ2-1
DNA: TGTGCCAGCAGCGGGGGACAGGGATACACCGGGGAGCTGTTTTTT; CDR3: CASSGGQGYTGELFF; size: NA; D: TRBD1; V: TRBV6-1; J: TRBJ2-2
DNA: TGTGCCAGCAGCATACCTTTGGGGAGCACAGATACGCAGTATTTT; CDR3: CASSIPLGSTDTQYF; size: few; D: NA; V: TRBV7-2; J: TRBJ2-3
DNA: TGTGCCAGCAGGGGGTTTACCACACGACGTCTACCGGGACAGAAGAACTACGAGCAGTACTTC; CDR3: CASRGFTTRRLPGQKNYEQYF; size: few; D: TRBD1; V: TRBV2; J: TRBJ2-7
DNA: TGCAGTGCGAGACGGGAGATTTCCCATGAGCAGTTCTTC; CDR3: CSARREISHEQFF; size: NA; D: NA; V: TRBV20-1; J: TRBJ2-1
DNA: TGTGCCAGCAGCTTAGATGTGGGACTAGCGGGAGATACGCAGTATTTT; CDR3: CASSLDVGLAGDTQYF; size: few; D: TRBD2; V: TRBV11-2; J: TRBJ2-3
DNA: TGTGCCAGCGCTCCCACGGGCGGGGCCACAGATACGCAGTATTTT; CDR3: CASAPTGGATDTQYF; size: few; D: NA; V: TRBV7-9; J: TRBJ2-3